Below, 15 T cell receptor beta chains from the same sample are listed, as sequenced in a study of cytomegalovirus exposure and HLA in healthy donors. The assay was immunoSEQ multiplex PCR, and TCRdb's table has in-frame clones only and misses some. The sample records 100,000 to 120,000 clones, around 87% being singletons. The sequencing sample was made of PBMCs. These receptors were taken from a woman in her 30s in good health and CMV-seropositive.

The V call is TRBV5-1, the J call TRBJ2-2, with 8 bases fitting TRBD1. Germline CDR1 reads SGHRS; CDR2 reads YFSETQ. The length of the CDR3 is 16 residues. J was trimmed by 3 bases and V by 4 bases; bases with no gene match: 8. The CDR3 bases are TGCGCCAGCAGCAGATCGCAGGGGGCACACACCGGGGAGCTGTTTTTT. Translation gives CASSRSQGAHTGELFF.

This clone appeared a single time. The V call is TRBV27, the J call TRBJ2-2; TRBD2 matches at 14 bases. Germline lookup yields CDR1 MNHEY and CDR2 SMNVEV (reference sequence). V lost 7 bases and J lost 7; bases outside the gene matches: 11. CDR3 size: 17 residues. The DNA for the CDR3 is TGTGCCAGCACCCCCTTGACTAGCGGGGGGGTTAGCGGGGAGCTGTTTTTT. This translates into CASTPLTSGGVSGELFF.

The chain links TRBV5-4 to TRBJ2-7; 8 bases agree with TRBD2. The CDR3 extends over 17 amino acids. V lost 3 bases to trimming and J lost 7 bases; unmatched junction nucleotides: 18. Per germline, CDR1 SGHNT and CDR2 YYREEE (reference sequence). The CDR3 nucleotides read TGTGCCAGCAGCTCGGGAGGGGGGACCTCCTATGCTAGGGAGCAGTACTTC. Protein sequence: CASSSGGGTSYAREQYF.

The chain combines TRBV7-9 with TRBJ2-5; TRBD1 might be the D (6 bases). This CDR3 spans 17 amino acids. The germline V gene encodes CDR1 SEHNR and CDR2 FQNEAQ (reference sequence). V dropped 5 bases and J dropped 1 base, with 20 bases sitting between them. The CDR3 coding sequence is TGTGCCAGCAGCCAACGCCAACCCCAGGGGATCCAAGAGACCCAGTACTTC. It translates to CASSQRQPQGIQETQYF.

The chain recombines TRBV6-6 with TRBJ1-1; the D gene is possibly TRBD1 (5 bases). The germline V gene has CDR1 MNHNY and CDR2 SVGAGI (reference sequence). V gave up 2 bases and J gave up 3 bases, with 10 bases separating them. The CDR3 has 14 residues. CDR3 coding DNA: TGTGCCAGCAGTTACAGGGGAGGGGACACTGAAGCTTTCTTT. It is translated as CASSYRGGDTEAFF.

The CDR3 region is CAWSRNFGTGARTDTQYF. The CDR3 coding sequence is TGTGCCTGGAGCCGCAACTTCGGGACAGGCGCTCGCACAGATACGCAGTATTTT. This chain uses TRBV30 with TRBJ2-3; the match to TRBD1 covers 8 bases. Germline-derived CDR1 and CDR2 are GTSNPN and SVGIG (reference sequence). J gave up 1 base and V 3 bases, and 15 bases lay outside the gene matches. The CDR3 covers 18 residues. Drawing the rest from reference TRBV30 and TRBJ2-3, the complete variable domain is SQTIHQWPATLVQPVGSPLSLECTVEGTSNPNLYWYRQAAGRGLQLLFYSVGIGQISSEVPQNLSASRPQDRQFILSSKKLLLSDSGFYLCAWSRNFGTGARTDTQYFGPGTRLTVL.

This chain uses TRBV29-1 with TRBJ2-7; D might be TRBD1 (6 bases). CDR1 and CDR2 from the germline V gene are SQVTM and ANQGSEA. This CDR3 region has 13 residues. The ends were cut back, 2 bases at V and 0 bases at J, with 8 bases in the middle. In nucleotides, the CDR3 is TGCAGCGTTGAAACAGGGAACTCCTACGAGCAGTACTTC. This codes for CSVETGNSYEQYF.

The chain uses TRBV11-3 and TRBJ1-2; 12 bases are shared with TRBD1. Looked up from germline, CDR1 is SGHNT and CDR2 is YENEEA. There are 16 residues in the CDR3. J gave up 0 bases and V 4 bases, and 3 bases lay outside the gene matches. CDR3 sequence (DNA): TGTGCCAGCAGCTCGGGACAGGGGGCTCCTAACTATGGCTACACCTTC. It codes for CASSSGQGAPNYGYTF.

This clone was seen a single time. CDR3 loop: CAISEFGPPSNEKLFF. The CDR3 DNA is TGTGCCATCAGTGAGTTCGGTCCGCCGAGTAATGAAAAACTGTTTTTT. The V and J genes are TRBV10-3 and TRBJ1-4; no firm D call. Trimming left V 1 base short and J 4 bases short, with 13 bases between. CDR3 length: 16 residues. Per the germline V gene, CDR1 is ENHRY and CDR2 is SYGVKD.

The rearrangement joins TRBV7-2 to TRBJ2-5; 9 bases are a match to TRBD1. V lost 3 bases and J lost 2; bases outside the gene matches: 7. Germline V gene data show CDR1 as SGHTA and CDR2 as FQGNSA. The CDR3 totals 16 residues. CDR3 sequence: CASSLNRDREQETQYF. CDR3 nucleotides: TGTGCCAGCAGCTTGAACCGGGACAGGGAACAAGAGACCCAGTACTTC.

This chain joins TRBV20-1 and TRBJ2-3; D gene uncertain. Germline assignment: CDR1 DFQATT and CDR2 SNEGSKA (reference sequence). The V gene lost 3 bases and the J gene lost 3 bases, with 4 bases spanning the gap. The CDR3 has 11 residues. For the CDR3, the DNA is TGCAGTGCTAGTAGAACAGATACGCAGTATTTT. It translates to CSASRTDTQYF.

The rearrangement joins TRBV5-6 to TRBJ2-1, with D perhaps matching TRBD2 (6 bases). This CDR3 has 12 amino acids. V lost 2 bases, J lost 7 bases, and 7 bases lay in between. Germline-derived CDR1 and CDR2 are SGHDT and YYEEEE. CDR3: CASSFGGNEQFF. CDR3 DNA sequence: TGTGCCAGCAGCTTCGGAGGGAATGAGCAGTTCTTC. Drawing the rest from reference TRBV5-6 and TRBJ2-1, the complete variable domain is DAGVTQSPTHLIKTRGQQVTLRCSPKSGHDTVSWYQQALGQGPQFIFQYYEEEERQRGNFPDRFSGHQFPNYSSELNVNALLLGDSALYLCASSFGGNEQFFGPGTRLTVL.

This chain connects TRBV23-1 to TRBJ1-5; 10 bases map to TRBD1. TRBV23-1 is recorded as an ORF, its role being uncertain. CDR3 size: 16 residues. Trimming took 2 bases from V and 3 from J; bases not matched to a gene: 4. CDR3 sequence reads: CASSQRTGGSNQPQHF. The DNA of the CDR3 is TGCGCCAGCAGTCAAAGGACAGGGGGATCCAATCAGCCCCAGCATTTT.

CDR3 DNA: TGCAGTGCAGACCTCGGGAGTGAGCAGTTCTTC. Its translation: CSADLGSEQFF. The chain couples TRBV20-1 to TRBJ2-1, with D possibly matching TRBD2 (6 bases). This CDR3 is 11 amino acids long. The V gene's germline CDR1 is DFQATT and CDR2 SNEGSKA (reference sequence). The V and J ends lost 6 bases and 9 bases respectively, with 12 bases between them.

The genes are TRBV4-1 and TRBJ1-1, with D possibly TRBD1 on 5 matching bases. Germline V gene lookup returns CDR1 MGHRA and CDR2 YSYEKL. V gave up 0 bases and J gave up 4 bases, with 27 bases separating them. The CDR3 runs 20 residues. As DNA, the CDR3 is TGCGCCAGCAGCCAAGAAGGCCCCATCTCACGGGGGGGGTTTAGCACTGAAGCTTTCTTT. It is translated as CASSQEGPISRGGFSTEAFF.